The source of this TCR beta chain is a study of blood T cell repertoires in COVID-19. For the study at large: Collection of acute and convalescent COVID-19 samples took place in the United States, Italy and Spain. PBMCs, B-cell-depleted T cells, or T cells were the source of the cDNA or gDNA that made up the material.

Categorization into cohorts depended on clinical history that participants reported. In the original workflow: Reference gene primers were amplified, and this amplification served to estimate nucleated cell counts. The repertoire was sequenced with immunoSEQ multiplex PCR; TCRdb's copy has only in-frame clones and lacks some. That table supplies the V and J calls and clone size; D and trimming were determined from the DNA. This table has around 190,000 clones, around 80% appearing once. The germline V and J ends were trimmed by 3 bases and 3 bases, with 8 bases remaining between them. Germline V gene sequence: CDR1 SGHTA, CDR2 FQGNSA. This CDR3 spans 13 amino acids.

This sequence was found in a woman between 45 and 60 years old with acute COVID-19. Sequenced: PBMCs or T cells enriched from blood (not recorded which). The gene calls are TRBV7-2 and TRBJ1-1; D uncertain. CDR3 nucleotides: TGTGCCAGCAGCTTCGCTAGGCACACTGAAGCTTTCTTT. Its protein product is CASSFARHTEAFF.